The clone carrying this T cell receptor beta chain was found a few times. Its antigen is unknown. This entry is derived from a study of T cell responses to AZD1222 COVID-19 vaccine. Study-level results: Sampling that yielded the repertoires occurred only after the peak T cell response. Females outnumbered males among donors, who were mostly white British; clonal diversity was possibly underestimated.

The method was immunoSEQ multiplex PCR; TCRdb's version includes in-frame clones alone and lacks a portion of them. The sample includes 90,000 to 120,000 clones, approximately 96% seen only once; the top ten take approximately 2.2%. Per germline, CDR1 SGHTA and CDR2 FQGNSA. The V gene lost 7 bases and the J gene lost 4 bases, with 16 bases spanning the gap. The CDR3 spans 14 residues. The chain recombines TRBV7-2 with TRBJ2-5, with D unresolved. This receptor was identified in an adult in good health. The sequences come from peripheral blood, collected on day 0 of AZD1222 vaccination. CDR3 amino acids: CASTLTFTRETQYF. The CDR3 DNA sequence: TGTGCCAGCACCCTAACTTTTACGCGAGAGACCCAGTACTTC.